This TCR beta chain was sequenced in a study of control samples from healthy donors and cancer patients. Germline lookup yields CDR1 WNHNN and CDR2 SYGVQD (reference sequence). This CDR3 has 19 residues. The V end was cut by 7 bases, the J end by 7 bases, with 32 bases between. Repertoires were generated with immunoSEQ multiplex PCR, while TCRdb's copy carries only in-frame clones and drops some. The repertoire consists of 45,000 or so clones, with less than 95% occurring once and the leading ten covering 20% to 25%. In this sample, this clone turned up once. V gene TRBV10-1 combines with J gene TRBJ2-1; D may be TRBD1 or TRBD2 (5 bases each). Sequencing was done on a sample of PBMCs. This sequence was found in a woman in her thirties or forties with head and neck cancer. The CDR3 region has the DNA TGCGCCAGCATCGGACTTTCAGCCTACGAGGGGACCGACAGAAATGAGCAGTTCTTC. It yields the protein CASIGLSAYEGTDRNEQFF.